These 31 T cell receptor gamma chains were sequenced from one sample in a study of gamma-delta chains in newborns, infants, children. TCRdb re-called the reads through CATT. The sample includes around 960 gamma-chain clones, about two fifths seen only once; the top ten take around a quarter. The sequenced sample consisted of blood. Receptors originate from a child who was a newborn, infant or young child, either healthy, febrile or measles-vaccinated (not recorded which).

On this clone: This specimen includes other DNA sequences encoding the same CDR3. The chain joins TRGV9 to TRGJP. TCRdb records no J gene; here it was assigned by comparing the DNA to germline. The CDR3 consists of 13 residues. Trimming removed 11 bases from V and 4 bases from J; junction bases left unmatched: 2. The germline gives CDR1 GITISATS, CDR2 ISYDGTV (reference sequence). The CDR3 DNA follows: TGTGCCTGCCAAGAGTTGGGCAAAAAAATCAAGGTATTT. Encoded protein: CACQELGKKIKVF.

V gene TRGV9 combines with J gene TRGJP1. TCRdb records no J gene; here it was assigned by comparing the DNA to germline. Looked up from germline, CDR1 is GITISATS and CDR2 is ISYDGTV (reference sequence). V dropped 2 bases and J dropped 2; count of bases not matched to a gene: 14. The CDR3 sequence is 18 residues long. CDR3 bases: TGTGCCTTGTGGGAGGCGCGGGTTTCTTACACCACTGGTTGGTTCAAGATATTT. Protein product: CALWEARVSYTTGWFKIF.

The genes are TRGV9 and TRGJP. The J gene, missing from TCRdb, was assigned here through DNA to germline matching. This CDR3 is built from 17 residues. With 3 bases clipped from V and 7 bases from J, the junction kept 9 bases outside the gene matches. CDR1 GITISATS and CDR2 ISYDGTV come from the germline V gene (reference sequence). The CDR3 sequence is CALWETPGELGKKIKVF. DNA for the CDR3: TGTGCCTTGTGGGAGACGCCCGGGGAGTTGGGCAAAAAAATCAAGGTATTT.

This clone is classed as large. Other DNA sequences in this sample translate to the same CDR3. The gene calls are TRGV9 and TRGJP. The J gene was not available in TCRdb and was assigned here by matching the DNA to germline segments. CDR3 size: 15 residues. Germline CDR1 GITISATS, CDR2 ISYDGTV (reference sequence). V was pared by 1 base and J by 6 bases, with 0 bases of the junction left unmatched. The CDR3 loop is CALWEVELGKKIKVF. The CDR3 nucleotides read TGTGCCTTGTGGGAGGTAGAGTTGGGCAAAAAAATCAAGGTATTT.

Turning to this clone: This clone may be a read error of a much larger clone one base away. The same CDR3 can be traced to other DNA sequences in this sample. The chain combines TRGV3 with TRGJ1 or TRGJ2. No J gene was available from TCRdb, and it was assigned here by a germline match of the DNA. Germline V lookup: CDR1 VTNTFY, CDR2 YDVSTARD (reference sequence). The CDR3 extends over 14 amino acids. Trimming took 0 bases from V and 0 from J; bases not matched to a gene: 2. The CDR3 here is CATWDRQNYYKKLF. Written as DNA, the CDR3 is TGTGCCACCTGGGACAGGCAGAATTATTATAAGAAACTCTTT.

This clone is judged large. Additional DNA sequences in this sample encode the identical CDR3. The chain links TRGV9 to TRGJP. The J gene, not given by TCRdb, was assigned here from a germline match of the nucleotide sequence. Germline CDR1 GITISATS, CDR2 ISYDGTV (reference sequence). The CDR3 extends over 15 amino acids. V gave up 0 bases and J gave up 9 bases; unmatched junction bases: 2. The CDR3, as DNA: TGTGCCTTGTGGGAGGTGACGTTGGGCAAAAAAATCAAGGTATTT. Its translation: CALWEVTLGKKIKVF.

This clone was seen a single time. One end of the junction is discordant with germline, which a read error may explain. This chain joins TRGV8 and TRGJ1 or TRGJ2. TCRdb carries no J gene annotation; the J gene was assigned here by matching the DNA with germline. Germline loops: CDR1 VENAVY, CDR2 YDSYNSRV. This CDR3 has 13 residues. The CDR3: CASWDRPCYKKLF. CDR3 coding DNA: TGTGCCTCCTGGGATAGGCCTTGTTATAAGAAACTCTTT.

With respect to this clone: The sample contains more than one DNA sequence encoding this CDR3. The chain joins TRGV4 to TRGJ1 or TRGJ2. Here the J gene was assigned by germline matching of the DNA, as TCRdb has none. Trimming cost V 0 bases and J 1 base; bases outside gene matches: 12. Germline V gives CDR1 EGSTGY, CDR2 YDSYTSSV. This CDR3 contains 17 residues. The CDR3 nucleotides read TGTGCCACCTGGGATGGGCCTCCTGGGAGCAATTATTATAAGAAACTCTTT. It translates to CATWDGPPGSNYYKKLF.

This clone was observed a few times. The gene calls are TRGV9 and TRGJP. As TCRdb names no J gene, one was assigned here on the basis of a DNA match to germline. Trimming cost V 4 bases and J 3 bases; bases outside gene matches: 3. The CDR3 runs 16 residues. In germline, CDR1 is GITISATS, CDR2 ISYDGTV (reference sequence). The CDR3 region is CALWELQELGKKIKVF. CDR3 sequence (DNA): TGTGCCTTGTGGGAATTGCAAGAGTTGGGCAAAAAAATCAAGGTATTT.

Concerning this clone: One base separates it from a far larger clone, so it is likely a read error. The V and J genes are TRGV9 and TRGJP. TCRdb records no J gene; here it was assigned by comparing the DNA to germline. The CDR3 totals 16 residues. The germline V gene has CDR1 GITISATS and CDR2 ISYDGTV (reference sequence). CDR3 residues: CALWEVQVLGKKIKVF. CDR3 sequence (DNA): TGTGCCTTGTGGGAGGTGCAAGTGTTGGGCAAAAAAATCAAGGTATTT.

For this clone: It is unclear where the CDR3 begins or ends on the DNA, so no DNA is shown, and the CDR3 is as TCRdb lists it. The same CDR3 also results from other DNA sequences found in this sample. The J gene is uncalled and the V gene is TRGV5. In germline, CDR1 is VINAFY, CDR2 YDVSNSKD. Counting both end residues, the CDR3 totals 32 amino acids. CDR3 sequence reads: CATWDRRVIIRNSLAVEQHLLSQVSIGRIQHF.

About this clone itself: Its ends do not fully match the called genes, so a read error is possible. This sequence joins TRGV9 and TRGJP. Here the J gene was assigned by germline matching of the DNA, as TCRdb has none. Germline CDR1 GITISATS, CDR2 ISYDGTV (reference sequence). This CDR3 spans 17 amino acids. The CDR3 loop reads CALWEALQGVGKKIKVF. Here the CDR3 DNA reads TGTGCCCTGTGGGAGGCCTTACAAGGGGTGGGCAAAAAAATCAAGGTATTT.

This clone was detected only a few times. This chain joins TRGV9 and TRGJP. TCRdb lists no J gene, so it was determined here by aligning the DNA to germline. V was pared by 3 bases and J by 7 bases, with 9 bases of the junction left unmatched. CDR1 is GITISATS, CDR2 ISYDGTV, per germline (reference sequence). The CDR3 has 17 residues. The CDR3 here is CALWESCGELGKKIKVF. DNA for the CDR3: TGTGCCTTGTGGGAGTCTTGCGGGGAGTTGGGCAAAAAAATCAAGGTATTT.

This clone showed up just a few times. Other nucleotide sequences in the sample specify the same CDR3. V is TRGV9 and J is TRGJP. The J gene was not available in TCRdb and was assigned here by matching the DNA to germline segments. This CDR3 is built from 17 residues. V shed 0 bases, J shed 4 bases, and the junction held 3 bases outside the gene matches. CDR1 is GITISATS and CDR2 is ISYDGTV in the germline V gene (reference sequence). The CDR3 spells CALWEVGQELGKKIKVF. The CDR3 DNA is TGTGCCTTGTGGGAGGTGGGACAAGAGTTGGGCAAAAAAATCAAGGTATTT.

With respect to this clone: Additional DNA sequences in this sample encode the identical CDR3. V is TRGV3 and J is TRGJ1 or TRGJ2. The J gene comes from matching the DNA to germline here; TCRdb lacks it. The junction had 2 bases not matched to a gene; V was cut back by 0 bases and J by 3 bases. CDR3 size: 13 residues. The germline V gene encodes CDR1 VTNTFY and CDR2 YDVSTARD (reference sequence). CDR3 in amino acids: CATWDRPYYKKLF. The CDR3 bases are TGTGCCACCTGGGACAGGCCTTATTATAAGAAACTCTTT.

This clone was observed a handful of times. The J segment was not called; the V segment is TRGV4. This CDR3 has 11 amino acids. Germline V gene lookup returns CDR1 EGSTGY and CDR2 YDSYTSSV. The chain's CDR3 is CATWDGGKRLF. CDR3 coding DNA: TGTGCCACCTGGGATGGGGGTAAGAGACTCTTT.

Note on this clone: With a much larger clone just one base away, this may be a read error. The J segment was not called; the V segment is TRGV2. The CDR3 length is 14 residues. CDR1 EGSNGY and CDR2 YDSYNSKV come from the germline V gene. The CDR3, as DNA: TGTGCCACCTGGGACGGGCGGGTTTATTATAAGAACCTCTTT. It yields the protein CATWDGRVYYKNLF.

Turning to this clone: A single base separates this from a much larger clone, so it may be a read error. This chain connects TRGV5 to TRGJ1 or TRGJ2. The J gene is absent in TCRdb and was assigned here via DNA matching to germline. The CDR3 runs to 14 residues. V dropped 3 bases and J dropped 0; count of bases not matched to a gene: 5. The germline V gene encodes CDR1 VINAFY and CDR2 YDVSNSKD. In DNA form, the CDR3 reads TGTGCCACCTGGGACGGGCGGAATTATTATAAGAAACTCTTT. It specifies CATWDGRNYYKKLF.

This clone is termed large (0.1 to 1%). The chain has TRGV9 and TRGJ1 or TRGJ2. As TCRdb names no J gene, one was assigned here on the basis of a DNA match to germline. V shed 1 base and J 6 bases; nucleotides not matched to a gene: 0. The germline V gene encodes CDR1 GITISATS and CDR2 ISYDGTV (reference sequence). The CDR3 extends over 11 amino acids. The CDR3, as DNA: TGTGCCTTGTGGGAGGTTTATAAGAAACTCTTT. Its protein product is CALWEVYKKLF.

This clone was detected only a few times. This specimen includes other DNA sequences encoding the same CDR3. The chain carries TRGV9 and TRGJ1 or TRGJ2. The CDR3 has 11 residues. Germline trimming cut 2 bases from V and 8 bases from J; bases unmatched to any gene: 3. CDR1 and CDR2 (germline): GITISATS, ISYDGTV (reference sequence). The CDR3 region has the DNA TGTGCCTTGTGGGAGGCCCATAAGAAACTCTTT. Protein product: CALWEAHKKLF.

A V gene of TRGV9 was called, but no J gene was assigned. In germline, CDR1 is GITISATS, CDR2 ISYDGTV (reference sequence). The CDR3 totals 14 residues. The CDR3 coding sequence is TGTGCCTTGTGGGTAGAGTTGGGCAAAAAAATCGAGGTATTT. It translates to CALWVELGKKIEVF.

In its sample, this clone was seen a few times. This sample also contains other DNA sequences that code for the same CDR3. The chain employs TRGV9 and TRGJ1 or TRGJ2. Germline matching of the DNA provided the J gene here, since TCRdb leaves it blank. The germline CDR1 and CDR2 sequences are GITISATS and ISYDGTV (reference sequence). The CDR3 length is 11 residues. The junction had 1 base not matched to a gene; V was cut back by 2 bases and J by 6 bases. CDR3 region: CALWEGYKKLF. Here the CDR3 DNA reads TGTGCCTTGTGGGAGGGTTATAAGAAACTCTTT.

A remark on this clone: The sample holds other DNA sequences that translate to the same CDR3. The chain joins TRGV9 to TRGJP. TCRdb records no J gene; here it was assigned by comparing the DNA to germline. The V and J ends lost 0 bases and 5 bases, in that order; junction bases with no gene match: 4. CDR1 and CDR2 from the germline V gene are GITISATS and ISYDGTV (reference sequence). The CDR3 consists of 17 residues. CDR3 sequence (DNA): TGTGCCTTGTGGGAGGTGCAGGAAGAGTTGGGCAAAAAAATCAAGGTATTT. It codes for CALWEVQEELGKKIKVF.

This clone was seen once. This may be a read error: a much more frequent sequence differs by one nucleotide. Other DNA sequences within the sample encode an identical CDR3. The V gene was identified as TRGV9, while no J gene was called. The CDR3 is 10 residues long. The germline gives CDR1 GITISATS, CDR2 ISYDGTV (reference sequence). CDR3 protein: CALNYYKKLF. Written as DNA, the CDR3 is TGTGCCTTGAATTATTATAAGAAACTATTT.

This clone is labeled as large. The chain employs TRGV3 and TRGJ1 or TRGJ2. TCRdb does not report a J gene; here it was assigned by matching the DNA to germline references. Germline V gene sequence: CDR1 VTNTFY, CDR2 YDVSTARD (reference sequence). The length of the CDR3 is 12 residues. The J segment lost 9 bases and the V segment lost 0 bases, leaving 5 bases of the junction unmatched. CDR3 sequence reads: CATWDRLFKKLF. Here the CDR3 DNA reads TGTGCCACCTGGGACAGGCTTTTTAAGAAACTCTTT.

A note on this clone: The sample has other DNA sequences that encode this CDR3 too. The chain employs TRGV9 and TRGJP. Since TCRdb gives no J gene, matching the DNA to germline was used here to assign it. CDR1 and CDR2 from the germline V gene are GITISATS and ISYDGTV (reference sequence). J lost 10 bases, V lost 0 bases, and 3 bases had no gene match. The CDR3 is 15 amino acids. CDR3 nucleotides: TGTGCCTTGTGGGAGGTGCGATTGGGCAAAAAAATCAAGGTATTT. Encoded protein: CALWEVRLGKKIKVF.

In its sample, this clone is large. Within the sample, other DNA sequences also encode this same CDR3. The chain uses TRGV9 and TRGJP. The J gene, missing from TCRdb, was assigned here through DNA to germline matching. With V trimmed by 0 bases and J by 9 bases, 11 bases remained unmatched. The CDR3 contains 18 residues. Germline assignment: CDR1 GITISATS and CDR2 ISYDGTV (reference sequence). CDR3 nucleotide sequence: TGTGCCTTGTGGGAGGTGCCTCAATTCGGGTTGGGCAAAAAAATCAAGGTATTT. Amino acids: CALWEVPQFGLGKKIKVF.

A word on this clone: This clone may be a read error of a much larger clone one base away. In the same sample, other DNA sequences code for this CDR3. The chain links TRGV9 to TRGJP. The J gene, absent from TCRdb, was called here by matching the DNA to germline. The CDR3 is 17 residues long. V lost 0 bases and J lost 7; bases outside the gene matches: 6. CDR1 and CDR2 from the germline V gene are GITISATS and ISYDGTV (reference sequence). CDR3 nucleotides: TGTGCCTTGTGGGAGGTGCGAAGGGAGTTGGGCAAAAAAATCAAGGTATTT. Amino acids: CALWEVRRELGKKIKVF.

This clone was seen more than once but under ten times. At one end the junction does not follow the germline gene, possibly because of a read error. Other DNA variants within this sample encode the same CDR3. This chain connects TRGV9 to TRGJP. In the absence of a J gene in TCRdb, the DNA was matched to germline to assign it here. The CDR3 contains 16 residues. Per germline, CDR1 GITISATS and CDR2 ISYDGTV (reference sequence). The CDR3 sequence: CALWETEELGKKIKVF. In DNA, the CDR3 is TGTGCCTTGTGGGAGACCGAAGAGTTAGGCAAAAAAATCAAGGTATTT.

This clone rates as large (0.1 to 1%). V and J are TRGV9 and TRGJ1 or TRGJ2. TCRdb supplies no J gene; here it was assigned by aligning the nucleotide sequence to germline. CDR3 length: 14 amino acids. Looked up from germline, CDR1 is GITISATS and CDR2 is ISYDGTV (reference sequence). With V trimmed by 0 bases and J by 4 bases, 6 bases remained unmatched. CDR3 sequence: CALWEVLWYYKKLF. The CDR3 nucleotides are TGTGCCTTGTGGGAGGTGCTGTGGTATTATAAGAAACTCTTT.

In the case of this clone: In the same sample, other DNA sequences code for this CDR3. The chain couples TRGV9 to TRGJ1 or TRGJ2. The J gene is absent in TCRdb and was assigned here via DNA matching to germline. V dropped 2 bases and J dropped 10; count of bases not matched to a gene: 5. Germline V gene data show CDR1 as GITISATS and CDR2 as ISYDGTV (reference sequence). This CDR3 contains 11 residues. CDR3 DNA sequence: TGTGCCTTGTGGGAGGGTTACAAGAAACTCTTT. Translated: CALWEGYKKLF.